Sequencing of this T cell receptor (beta chain) was carried out in a study of T cell responses to AZD1222 COVID-19 vaccine. Study as a whole: Some second doses came at about 4 weeks and others at about 12 weeks; these were pooled.

The CDR3 is made up of 20 amino acids. The V gene's germline CDR1 is SGHTA and CDR2 FQGTGA. V shed 0 bases and J 4 bases; nucleotides not matched to a gene: 12. Only in-frame clones appear in the TCRdb table, and some are missing; sequencing was by immunoSEQ multiplex PCR. The repertoire holds about 170,000 clones, with about 89% as singletons. Study-wide points: Baseline seropositivity occurred in only a handful of AZD1222 recipients. Spike-specific TCR breadth and depth went up after people got two AZD1222 doses. Spike as a whole was targeted by vaccine-associated CD4 TCRs, dominant at 160-218 and 743-854.

This clone was found a few times. Its specificity is not known. The genes are TRBV7-3 and TRBJ2-2; 12 positions agree with TRBD2. This clonotype was obtained from an adult in good health. This material consisted of peripheral blood, taken on day 0 of AZD1222 vaccination. CDR3 region: CASSLTGGTSGRPSTGELFF. Here the CDR3 DNA reads TGTGCCAGCAGCTTAACGGGGGGAACTAGCGGGAGGCCCAGCACCGGGGAGCTGTTTTTT.